A single sample is the source of the 10 T cell receptor beta chains below, sequenced in a study of blood T cell repertoires in COVID-19. The table came from immunoSEQ multiplex PCR; TCRdb's copy has only in-frame clones and leaves some out. Here the sample spans approximately 70,000 clones, roughly 80% being singletons. Sequencing input: peripheral blood. These receptors were collected from a woman between 55 and 75 years old with acute or convalescent COVID-19.

The chain has TRBV5-6 and TRBJ1-2, with 7 nucleotides matching TRBD1. CDR1 SGHDT and CDR2 YYEEEE come from the germline V gene. The trim removed 3 bases at V and 4 bases at J, leaving 12 bases unmatched. The CDR3 spans 16 residues. CDR3 nucleotide sequence: TGTGCCAGCAGCTATACGGAGGGGGCGTCCATCTATGGCTACACCTTC. The encoded protein is CASSYTEGASIYGYTF.

CDR3: CASSQVDGSGGDNEQFF. CDR3 bases: TGTGCCAGCAGCCAGGTCGATGGTAGCGGGGGCGACAATGAGCAGTTCTTC. The chain is built from TRBV4-2 and TRBJ2-1; 9 nucleotides line up with TRBD2. The CDR3 runs 17 residues. Trimming removed 3 bases from V and 5 bases from J; junction bases left unmatched: 11. The germline V gene encodes CDR1 LGHNA and CDR2 YNFKEQ.

The chain uses TRBV27 and TRBJ2-7; 9 nucleotides align to TRBD1. CDR3 length: 14 residues. The J segment lost 5 bases and the V segment lost 8 bases, leaving 10 bases of the junction unmatched. Germline CDR1 is MNHEY and CDR2 is SMNVEV (reference sequence). The CDR3 loop reads CASAYGTGSHEQYF. CDR3 nucleotide sequence: TGTGCCAGCGCCTATGGGACAGGGTCGCACGAGCAGTACTTC.

The gene calls are TRBV30 and TRBJ2-1; 10 bases line up with TRBD2. Germline V gene sequence: CDR1 GTSNPN, CDR2 SVGIG (reference sequence). With V trimmed by 6 bases and J by 7 bases, 12 bases remained unmatched. The CDR3 has 15 residues. The CDR3 nucleotides read TGTGCCTGCCTTCCCCAGCGGGGGGGTCGGAATGAGCAGTTCTTC. Residues: CACLPQRGGRNEQFF.

This clone occurred once. The same CDR3 arises from other DNA sequences in this sample as well. V and J are TRBV2 and TRBJ1-1; D is uncertain. Trimming took off 1 base at V and 5 bases at J, with 8 bases between the two ends. CDR3 length: 13 amino acids. Germline CDR1 SNHLY, CDR2 FYNNEI. CDR3 sequence reads: CASSEGRWTEAFF. CDR3 coding DNA: TGTGCCAGCAGTGAAGGGAGGTGGACTGAAGCTTTCTTT. Full variable domain (missing parts from reference TRBV2 and TRBJ1-1): EPEVTQTPSHQVTQMGQEVILRCVPISNHLYFYWYRQILGQKVEFLVSFYNNEISEKSEIFDDQFSVERPDGSNFTLKIRSTKLEDSAMYFCASSEGRWTEAFFGQGTRLTVV.

This clone was seen a few times. The rearrangement joins TRBV10-3 to TRBJ2-6, with 11 bases matching TRBD1. CDR1 is ENHRY and CDR2 is SYGVKD in the germline V gene. This CDR3 is built from 18 residues. Unmatched junction bases numbered 9, after V lost 4 bases and J lost 4 bases. CDR3 in DNA: TGTGCCATCAGTGCCGGACAGGGGGCTTCCGGAGGGGCCAACGTCCTGACTTTC. The encoded protein is CAISAGQGASGGANVLTF.

This rearrangement joins TRBV7-6 to TRBJ2-1, with 8 bases identical to TRBD2. Germline CDR1 is SGHVS and CDR2 is FNYEAQ. The CDR3 is 17 amino acids. With 5 bases clipped from V and 2 bases from J, the junction kept 11 bases outside the gene matches. DNA for the CDR3: TGTGCCAGCAGCCCCGGGTGGGCGGGGGGTACCTACAATGAGCAGTTCTTC. This codes for CASSPGWAGGTYNEQFF.

The V and J genes are TRBV15 and TRBJ2-3, with D perhaps matching TRBD1 (5 bases). CDR1 is LNHNV, CDR2 YYDKDF, per germline (reference sequence). Trimming removed 2 bases at V and 5 bases at J, with 17 bases between. This CDR3 has 16 amino acids. This CDR3 is CATSRLWGQGEDTQYF. CDR3 nucleotide sequence: TGTGCCACCAGCAGACTATGGGGCCAGGGTGAAGATACGCAGTATTTT.

The chain combines TRBV7-9 with TRBJ1-2; TRBD1 matches 8 bases. The germline CDR1 and CDR2 sequences are SEHNR and FQNEAQ (reference sequence). The CDR3 is made up of 13 amino acids. V dropped 8 bases and J dropped 6; count of bases not matched to a gene: 8. The CDR3 reads CASVPGGANGYTF. In DNA, the CDR3 is TGTGCCAGCGTACCAGGGGGCGCAAATGGCTACACCTTC.

The chain carries TRBV4-2 and TRBJ1-2; tentative D call: TRBD1 (6 bases). This CDR3 spans 16 amino acids. Trimming pared 0 bases from V and 4 bases from J, leaving 15 bases between. Per germline, CDR1 LGHNA and CDR2 YNFKEQ. CDR3 nucleotide sequence: TGTGCCAGCAGCCAAGATCCCCAGGGGCAGGTCTATGGCTACACCTTC. Translation: CASSQDPQGQVYGYTF.